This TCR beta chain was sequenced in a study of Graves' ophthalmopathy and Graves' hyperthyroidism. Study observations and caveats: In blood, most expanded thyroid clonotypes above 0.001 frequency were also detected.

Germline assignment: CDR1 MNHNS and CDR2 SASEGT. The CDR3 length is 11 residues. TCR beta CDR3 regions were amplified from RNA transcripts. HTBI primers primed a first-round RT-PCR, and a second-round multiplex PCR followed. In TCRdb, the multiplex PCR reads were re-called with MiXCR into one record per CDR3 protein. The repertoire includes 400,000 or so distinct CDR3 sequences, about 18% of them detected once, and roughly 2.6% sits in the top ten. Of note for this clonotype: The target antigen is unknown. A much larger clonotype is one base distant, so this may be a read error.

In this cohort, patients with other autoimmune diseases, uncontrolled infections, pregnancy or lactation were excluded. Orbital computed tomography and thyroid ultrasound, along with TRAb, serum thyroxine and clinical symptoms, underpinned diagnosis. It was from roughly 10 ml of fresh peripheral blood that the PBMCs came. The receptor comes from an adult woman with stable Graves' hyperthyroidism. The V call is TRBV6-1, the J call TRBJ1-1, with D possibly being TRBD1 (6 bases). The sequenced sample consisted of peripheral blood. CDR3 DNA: TGTGCCAGCCTAAGGGACACTGAAGATTTCTTT. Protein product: CASLRDTEDFF.